The sequence of this T cell receptor (beta chain) was determined in a study of CD8 T cells in Susac syndrome. Recently defined diagnostic criteria classed the Susac syndrome patients as definite or probable. Negative isolation was used for CD8+ and CD4+ T cells, and FACS enrichment was applied to TEMRA cells. Study outcomes and limitations: Clonal expansion did not appear in Susac syndrome CD4+ T cell repertoires.

RNA amounts of about 0.45 to 1 ug underwent reverse transcription with random hexamers. TCRdb independently ran MiXCR on the immunoSEQ multiplex PCR reads; one entry per CDR3 protein. The table shows 140,000 or so distinct CDR3 sequences, with approximately 94% occurring only once. About this clonotype itself: What it binds is unknown.

CDR1 is MDHEN, CDR2 SYDVKM, per germline. Trimming took 7 bases from V and 2 from J, leaving 14 bases between them. This CDR3 is 15 amino acids long. The sequenced sample was CD4+ T cells from PBMCs. The sequence came from a human donor with Susac syndrome. This chain uses TRBV28 with TRBJ2-2; D assignment may be TRBD1 or TRBD2 (5 bases each). CDR3 in DNA: TGTGCCAGCACCGAGGGACCTTCTAACACCGGGGAGCTGTTTTTT. Encoded protein: CASTEGPSNTGELFF.